This TCR beta chain came from a study of glioma-infiltrating T cells. Germline-derived CDR1 and CDR2 are SGHTA and FQGNSA. This CDR3 region has 14 residues. J was trimmed by 1 base and V by 5 bases; bases with no gene match: 2. At least ten counts were recorded for this clonotype. No antigen is known for it. Using RNA template, CDR3s of TCR alpha and beta were amplified with iRepertoire arm-PCR. Tissue mRNA or PBMC total RNA, roughly 100-400 ng, went into one-step reverse transcription and amplification. Each CDR3 protein gets one entry after TCRdb re-called the multiplex PCR reads with MiXCR. The table records 300,000 to 450,000 distinct CDR3 sequences, around 38% of them present only once. Points from the study as a whole: Non-neoplastic patients had below-expected tissue-blood divergence, while all gliomas exceeded expectation. Shared blood CDR3 signature motifs marked patients with low tissue-blood divergence.

Sequences were obtained from glioma tissue, nonneoplastic brain tissue, or PBMCs (not recorded which). This sequence was found in a human donor with low-grade glioma or glioblastoma, undergoing nonglioma brain surgery, or in good health (not recorded which). The rearrangement joins TRBV7-2 to TRBJ1-5, with TRBD1 matching over 7 bases. The CDR3 nucleotides are TGTGCCAGCAGCCGGGGACAGAGCAATCAGCCCCAGCATTTT. This gives the protein CASSRGQSNQPQHF. The full variable domain, completed using reference TRBV7-2 and TRBJ1-5, is GAGVSQSPSNKVTEKGKDVELRCDPISGHTALYWYRQSLGQGLEFLIYFQGNSAPDKSGLPSDRFSAERTGGSVSTLTIQRTQQEDSAVYLCASSRGQSNQPQHFGDGTRLSIL.